Below are 15 T cell receptor beta chains sequenced from a single sample in a study of cytomegalovirus exposure and HLA in healthy donors. PCR was performed using 60 Vbeta and 13 Jbeta primers. This table comes from immunoSEQ multiplex PCR, and its TCRdb copy is limited to in-frame clones, with some not included. The sample includes more than 95,000 clones, roughly 73% of them seen just once. Sequences were obtained from PBMCs. These receptors all come from a man aged 60 to 69 in good health and CMV-seropositive.

The chain is built from TRBV27 and TRBJ2-7, with 7 nucleotides matching TRBD1. There are 15 residues in the CDR3. The germline CDR1 and CDR2 sequences are MNHEY and SMNVEV (reference sequence). With 3 bases clipped from V and 7 bases from J, the junction kept 12 bases outside the gene matches. The CDR3 loop is CASSFSPTGMLEQYF. The CDR3 DNA reads as TGTGCCAGCAGTTTTAGCCCGACAGGGATGTTAGAGCAGTACTTC.

The CDR3 nucleotides are TGCAGCGTTGGTCTACGACAGGCTAACTATGGCTACACCTTC. It codes for CSVGLRQANYGYTF. The chain carries TRBV29-1 and TRBJ1-2; D perhaps matches TRBD1 (6 bases). The CDR3 consists of 14 residues. The germline CDR1 and CDR2 sequences are SQVTM and ANQGSEA. V was shortened by 4 bases and J by 0 bases, with 12 bases between the two germline ends.

The chain is built from TRBV2 and TRBJ2-5; 8 positions match TRBD2. Germline CDR1 is SNHLY and CDR2 is FYNNEI. This CDR3 spans 11 amino acids. The junction had 8 bases not matched to a gene; V was cut back by 8 bases and J by 12 bases. CDR3: CASGYSGEKYF. DNA of the CDR3: TGTGCCAGCGGGTATAGCGGGGAAAAGTACTTC. Based on the CDR3 plus reference TRBV2 and TRBJ2-5, the full variable domain is EPEVTQTPSHQVTQMGQEVILRCVPISNHLYFYWYRQILGQKVEFLVSFYNNEISEKSEIFDDQFSVERPDGSNFTLKIRSTKLEDSAMYFCASGYSGEKYFGPGTRLLVL.

The rearrangement uses TRBV5-6 and TRBJ1-2, with D tentatively TRBD1 (6 bases). The CDR3 runs to 15 residues. Germline V lookup: CDR1 SGHDT, CDR2 YYEEEE. The V end lost 4 bases, the J end lost 2 bases, and 15 bases lay between the germline ends. The CDR3: CASSPIRQGNYGYTF. CDR3 DNA sequence: TGTGCCAGCAGCCCTATCCGGCAGGGGAACTATGGCTACACCTTC.

The V and J genes are TRBV5-1 and TRBJ1-2; perhaps TRBD1 as D (6 bases). The CDR3 is 16 amino acids. Germline V gives CDR1 SGHRS, CDR2 YFSETQ. V lost 0 bases to trimming and J lost 4 bases, with 16 bases between them. The CDR3 loop reads CASSLEGAGAGYGYTF. As DNA, the CDR3 is TGCGCCAGCAGCTTGGAAGGCGCGGGGGCGGGCTATGGCTACACCTTC.

The chain has TRBV15 and TRBJ2-7; D is perhaps TRBD1 (6 bases). Trimming pared 0 bases from V and 3 bases from J, leaving 9 bases between. Germline V gene lookup returns CDR1 LNHNV and CDR2 YYDKDF (reference sequence). This CDR3 is 14 amino acids long. This CDR3 reads CATSREAQGYEQYF. In DNA form, the CDR3 reads TGTGCCACCAGCAGAGAGGCACAGGGCTACGAGCAGTACTTC.

The CDR3 bases are TGTGCCAGCAGTTACGACCTTACAGCATTCTACGAGCAGTACTTC. Protein: CASSYDLTAFYEQYF. The chain has TRBV6-6 and TRBJ2-7; D remains unclear. V lost 2 bases to trimming and J lost 3 bases, with 14 bases between them. Germline CDR1 MNHNY, CDR2 SVGAGI (reference sequence). The CDR3 loop spans 15 amino acids.

The chain recombines TRBV9 with TRBJ1-2, with 9 bases lining up with TRBD1. The CDR3 extends over 14 amino acids. Germline-derived CDR1 and CDR2 are SGDLS and YYNGEE. Unmatched junction bases numbered 8, after V lost 4 bases and J lost 7 bases. CDR3 in DNA: TGTGCCAGCAGCCCGGGACAGGGTTCATCTGGCTACACCTTC. Translating gives CASSPGQGSSGYTF.

This chain links TRBV5-1 with TRBJ2-3; 7 positions agree with TRBD1. The CDR3 loop spans 15 amino acids. Looked up from germline, CDR1 is SGHRS and CDR2 is YFSETQ. V shed 4 bases, J shed 3 bases, and the junction held 8 bases outside the gene matches. CDR3 DNA sequence: TGCGCCAGCAGCCACGGGGACAGAAAGACAGATACGCAGTATTTT. Amino acid sequence: CASSHGDRKTDTQYF.

This chain links TRBV5-1 with TRBJ1-1, with a possible D match to TRBD1 (5 bases). The CDR3 covers 15 residues. Germline CDR1 reads SGHRS; CDR2 reads YFSETQ. V lost 4 bases and J 2 bases, leaving 15 bases between the germline ends. The CDR3 protein is CASSLRVRENTEAFF. CDR3 nucleotides: TGCGCCAGCAGCCTTAGGGTCAGGGAAAACACTGAAGCTTTCTTT.

The V call is TRBV4-2, the J call TRBJ2-3, with D possibly TRBD2 on 6 matching bases. Germline-derived CDR1 and CDR2 are LGHNA and YNFKEQ. V shed 4 bases and J shed 5 bases, with 16 bases lying between them. The CDR3 sequence is 15 residues long. The CDR3 DNA follows: TGTGCCAGCAGCCCCTTCCCGGGGCGGGGAGATACGCAGTATTTT. Translating gives CASSPFPGRGDTQYF.

The sample holds a few counts of this clone. Here the CDR3 reads CAWSVFGALYGYTF. CDR3 DNA: TGTGCCTGGAGTGTATTTGGGGCTCTCTATGGCTACACCTTC. V gene TRBV30 combines with J gene TRBJ1-2; D might be TRBD1 (5 bases). This CDR3 has 14 residues. Per germline, CDR1 GTSNPN and CDR2 SVGIG (reference sequence). Trimming removed 0 bases at V and 4 bases at J, with 12 bases between.

The chain uses TRBV27 and TRBJ1-1; no clear D gene. CDR1 is MNHEY, CDR2 SMNVEV, per germline (reference sequence). CDR3 length: 14 residues. Deletions cut 3 bases from V and 4 bases from J, with 12 bases between. In DNA, the CDR3 is TGTGCCAGCAGTTTCCGGGTAGGTGGCACTGAAGCTTTCTTT. It encodes CASSFRVGGTEAFF.

V is TRBV7-3 and J is TRBJ2-2, with 7 nucleotides matching TRBD1. Germline CDR1 and CDR2: SGHTA and FQGTGA. V was pared by 5 bases and J by 4 bases, with 7 bases of the junction left unmatched. The CDR3 runs to 15 residues. CDR3 residues: CASSPFRGITGELFF. The CDR3 bases are TGTGCCAGCAGCCCTTTCAGGGGGATCACCGGGGAGCTGTTTTTT.

V gene TRBV5-1 combines with J gene TRBJ1-1, with TRBD1 identical over 7 bases. V lost 6 bases, J lost 0 bases, and 8 bases stayed unmatched. This CDR3 contains 15 residues. Germline V CDR1 and CDR2: SGHRS, YFSETQ. The CDR3 loop is CASKKLQGMNTEAFF. DNA for the CDR3: TGCGCCAGCAAAAAATTACAGGGGATGAACACTGAAGCTTTCTTT.